The 22 T cell receptor beta chains given below trace back to one sample, sequenced in a study of CXCR3-negative and CXCR3-positive naive CD8 T cells. The study made its TRB cDNA libraries by 5' RACE, adding UMI labels. TCRdb re-called the 5' RACE reads, yielding one record per CDR3 amino acid sequence without DNA. The sample totals fewer than 80,000 distinct CDR3 sequences; its top ten clones hold more than 3.5%. Sequenced input: naive CXCR3- CD8+ T cells from blood. Specified subset: CD45RO-CCR7+CD27+CD95- naive CD8+ T cells lacking CXCR3 (TNR3-). The receptor set was obtained from a human donor in good health. Some clones in this sample may be carry-over from other donors' samples.

The chain employs TRBV12-5 and TRBJ1-5. This CDR3 has 14 amino acids. From germline, CDR1 is LGHNT and CDR2 FRNRAP. The CDR3 here is CASGFRHLNQPQHF.

V usage is TRBV6-5 and J usage is TRBJ1-6; TCRdb indicates TRBD1, and absent DNA this call remains unverified. Germline values: CDR1 MNHEY, CDR2 SVGAGI. This CDR3 is built from 16 residues. CDR3 in amino acids: CASSSSDSHYNSPLHF.

The genes are TRBV5-1 and TRBJ2-3; TCRdb calls TRBD2, which cannot be checked without DNA. The CDR3 covers 17 residues. Germline assignment: CDR1 SGHRS and CDR2 YFSETQ. CDR3 residues: CASSLWTSGRAVDTQYF.

This chain links TRBV29-1 with TRBJ2-7; TCRdb picks TRBD2, but there is no DNA to check that call. The germline V gene encodes CDR1 SQVTM and CDR2 ANQGSEA. The CDR3 covers 13 residues. CDR3 sequence reads: CSVTSNWRYEQYF.

The chain combines TRBV3-1 with TRBJ2-1; with no DNA, the TCRdb D assignment of TRBD1 cannot be verified. Germline CDR1 LGHDT, CDR2 YNNKEL (reference sequence). The CDR3 runs 12 residues. The CDR3 loop is CASSGGGGEQFF.

The J gene is TRBJ2-1, the V gene TRBV6-5; TCRdb reports TRBD2, a call that lacks DNA to check it against. Germline V lookup: CDR1 MNHEY, CDR2 SVGAGI. The CDR3 loop spans 15 amino acids. The CDR3 spells CASRPRDFSYNEQFF.

The chain has TRBV12-3 or TRBV12-4 and TRBJ2-5. The CDR3 is made up of 11 amino acids. The CDR3 sequence: CASSFGETQYF.

The chain employs TRBV27 and TRBJ2-1; TCRdb proposes TRBD1, but this gene call is untestable without DNA. Germline lookup yields CDR1 MNHEY and CDR2 SMNVEV (reference sequence). CDR3 size: 14 residues. The CDR3 sequence is CASSPVTGYNEQFF.

The CDR3 here is CASGFSGQETQYF. The chain is built from TRBV12-5 and TRBJ2-5; the TCRdb call, TRBD2, lacks DNA for checking. The CDR3 runs 13 residues. From germline, CDR1 is LGHNT and CDR2 FRNRAP.

The chain has TRBV6-6 and TRBJ1-5; no DNA is available, so the TRBD1 call from TCRdb remains unchecked. The CDR3 extends over 17 amino acids. The V gene's germline CDR1 is MNHNY and CDR2 SVGAGI (reference sequence). The CDR3 loop is CASSAILRDRGNQPQHF.

The CDR3 region is CASSQGGFAGAMHYGYTF. J is TRBJ1-2 and V is TRBV14; TCRdb reports TRBD1, a call that lacks DNA to check it against. This CDR3 contains 18 residues. The germline V gene has CDR1 SGHDN and CDR2 FVKESK.

The chain is built from TRBV7-2 and TRBJ1-5; TCRdb selects TRBD1, and the lack of DNA leaves this call unchecked. Germline CDR1 reads SGHTA; CDR2 reads FQGNSA. The CDR3 runs 16 residues. The CDR3 sequence: CASSFTGGASNQPQHF. The full variable domain, its missing parts supplied by reference TRBV7-2 and TRBJ1-5, is GAGVSQSPSNKVTEKGKDVELRCDPISGHTALYWYRQSLGQGLEFLIYFQGNSAPDKSGLPSDRFSAERTGGSVSTLTIQRTQQEDSAVYLCASSFTGGASNQPQHFGDGTRLSIL.

The chain couples TRBV7-9 to TRBJ2-7; TCRdb's D call, TRBD1, is unchecked because there is no DNA. Per germline, CDR1 SEHNR and CDR2 FQNEAQ (reference sequence). The CDR3 extends over 15 amino acids. The CDR3 protein is CASSPSGGRSYEQYF.

The chain combines TRBV12-3 or TRBV12-4 with TRBJ1-4. The CDR3 extends over 15 amino acids. The CDR3 here is CASSLMGSVDEKLFF.

V gene TRBV29-1 combines with J gene TRBJ2-1; TCRdb proposes TRBD1, but this gene call is untestable without DNA. The CDR3 contains 13 residues. Germline CDR1 SQVTM, CDR2 ANQGSEA. The CDR3 protein is CSVGQGAPNEQFF.

The chain couples TRBV7-9 to TRBJ2-7; with no DNA, the TCRdb D assignment of TRBD1 cannot be verified. CDR3 size: 16 residues. CDR1 is SEHNR and CDR2 is FQNEAQ in the germline V gene (reference sequence). The CDR3 reads CASSPRGYVEGYEQYF.

The chain couples TRBV7-2 to TRBJ2-2; TCRdb reports TRBD1, a call that lacks DNA to check it against. Germline V gives CDR1 SGHTA, CDR2 FQGNSA. The CDR3 consists of 17 residues. The CDR3 is CAILSGQWQANTGELFF.

The CDR3 region is CASSQVGAGGHNEQFF. The chain is built from TRBV4-3 and TRBJ2-1; the D call of TRBD2 rests on TCRdb alone, since no DNA is present to check it. The germline V gene has CDR1 LGHNA and CDR2 YSLEER. This CDR3 has 16 amino acids.

This chain joins TRBV7-8 and TRBJ2-3. Germline V gene sequence: CDR1 SGHVS, CDR2 FQNEAQ. The CDR3 sequence is 12 residues long. CDR3: CANSFGPDTQYF.

The chain has TRBV6-4 and TRBJ2-1. CDR1 is MRHNA and CDR2 is SNTAGT in the germline V gene. CDR3 length: 15 residues. The CDR3 region is CASSETTVSYNEQFF.

This sequence joins TRBV6-2 or TRBV6-3 and TRBJ2-1; TCRdb returns TRBD1, unconfirmable since there is no DNA. The CDR3 contains 11 residues. Germline V gene lookup returns CDR1 MNHEY and CDR2 SVGEGT. CDR3 in amino acids: CASSWGDEQFF.

The chain couples TRBV7-7 to TRBJ2-7; the TCRdb D gene call, TRBD1, has no DNA to confirm it. CDR1 is SSHAT and CDR2 is FNYEAQ in the germline V gene (reference sequence). The CDR3 is 14 amino acids. CDR3 residues: CASSSNRDSYEQYF.